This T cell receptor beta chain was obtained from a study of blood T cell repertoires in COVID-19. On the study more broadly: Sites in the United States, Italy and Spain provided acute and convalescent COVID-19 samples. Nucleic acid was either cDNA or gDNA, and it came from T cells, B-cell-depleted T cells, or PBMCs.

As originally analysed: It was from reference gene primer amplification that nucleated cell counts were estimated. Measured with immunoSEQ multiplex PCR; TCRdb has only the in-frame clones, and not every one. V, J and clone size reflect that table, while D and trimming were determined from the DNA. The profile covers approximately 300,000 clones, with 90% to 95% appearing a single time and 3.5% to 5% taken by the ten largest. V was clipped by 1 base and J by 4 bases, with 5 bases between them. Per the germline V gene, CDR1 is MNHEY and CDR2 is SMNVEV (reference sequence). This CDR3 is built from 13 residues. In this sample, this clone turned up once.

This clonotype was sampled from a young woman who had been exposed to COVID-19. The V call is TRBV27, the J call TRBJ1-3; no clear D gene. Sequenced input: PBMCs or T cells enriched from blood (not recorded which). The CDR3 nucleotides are TGTGCCAGCAGTTTATACGGGGGAAACACCATATATTTT. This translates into CASSLYGGNTIYF.